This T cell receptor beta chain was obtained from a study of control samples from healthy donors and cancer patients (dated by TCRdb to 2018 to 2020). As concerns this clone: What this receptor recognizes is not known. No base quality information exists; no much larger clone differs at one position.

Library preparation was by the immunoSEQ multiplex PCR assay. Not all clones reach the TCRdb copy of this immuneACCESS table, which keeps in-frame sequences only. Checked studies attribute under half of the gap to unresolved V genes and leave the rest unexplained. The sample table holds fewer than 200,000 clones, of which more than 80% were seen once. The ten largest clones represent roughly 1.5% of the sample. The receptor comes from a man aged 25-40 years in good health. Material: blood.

The nucleotide sequence reads as follows: TGTGCCAGCAGTGAAGGAGGTCTCGACGAGCAGTACTTC. Its amino acids are CASSEGGLDEQYF. The sequence is built from TRBV2 and TRBJ2-7; the D gene identity is not certain. Taken from the germline V gene, the CDR1 and CDR2 loops are SNHLY and FYNNEI. V is reduced by 1 base and J by 5 bases, leaving a spacing of 9 bases between them. Its CDR3 holds 13 amino acids, cysteine through phenylalanine. The DNA shown is the 39-base CDR3, in frame from base 1.